The 7 T cell receptor beta chains given below trace back to one sample, sequenced in a study of cytomegalovirus exposure and HLA in healthy donors. TCRdb's copy holds only in-frame clones and misses some; the assay was immunoSEQ multiplex PCR. The sample lists some 170,000 clones, around 86% occurring once. The sequencing input was PBMCs. The receptors stem from a man younger than 30 in good health and CMV-seropositive.

The chain employs TRBV4-3 and TRBJ1-1; D might be TRBD1 (6 bases). The V gene lost 0 bases and the J gene lost 7 bases, with 15 bases spanning the gap. This CDR3 region has 15 residues. Germline V gene lookup returns CDR1 LGHNA and CDR2 YSLEER. The CDR3 sequence: CASSQETGLLLEAFF. The CDR3 DNA reads as TGCGCCAGCAGCCAAGAAACAGGGCTCCTCCTTGAAGCTTTCTTT.

This chain links TRBV15 with TRBJ1-5; no reliable D call. Germline CDR1 LNHNV, CDR2 YYDKDF (reference sequence). There are 13 residues in the CDR3. The V end was cut by 5 bases, the J end by 7 bases, with 12 bases between. The DNA for the CDR3 is TGTGCCACCAGCGTATCGGAGAGCCAGCCCCAGCATTTT. Translation gives CATSVSESQPQHF.

This chain links TRBV27 with TRBJ2-7, with TRBD1 as a possible D gene (5 bases). CDR3 length: 13 residues. Deletions cut 5 bases from V and 7 bases from J, with 15 bases between. The germline CDR1 and CDR2 sequences are MNHEY and SMNVEV (reference sequence). CDR3 nucleotides: TGTGCCAGCAGTCCCTTGGGGCCTCTTGAGCAGTACTTC. It encodes CASSPLGPLEQYF.

This clone was found a few times. The rearrangement uses TRBV6-5 and TRBJ1-2; 7 nucleotides align to TRBD1. V shed 8 bases, J shed 5 bases, and the junction held 11 bases outside the gene matches. The CDR3 totals 14 residues. CDR1 and CDR2 from the germline V gene are MNHEY and SVGAGI. The CDR3 spells CASGMTGIGYGYTF. CDR3 DNA sequence: TGTGCCAGCGGGATGACAGGGATTGGGTATGGCTACACCTTC.

This chain joins TRBV12-5 and TRBJ2-1; a weak D match, TRBD2 (6 bases). The CDR3 loop spans 14 amino acids. Germline CDR1 and CDR2: LGHNT and FRNRAP. V was trimmed by 3 bases and J by 5 bases, leaving 11 bases between them. CDR3 region: CASGFGTLDNEQFF. The CDR3 DNA reads TGTGCTAGTGGTTTCGGGACTTTGGACAATGAGCAGTTCTTC.

The CDR3 DNA sequence: TGCAGCGCAGGGGGAACCTACGAGCAGTACTTC. It codes for CSAGGTYEQYF. The chain joins TRBV29-1 to TRBJ2-7, with 7 nucleotides matching TRBD1. V shed 7 bases, J shed 2 bases, and the junction held 2 bases outside the gene matches. The length of the CDR3 is 11 residues. The germline V gene has CDR1 SQVTM and CDR2 ANQGSEA.

This clone appeared a single time. J is TRBJ2-5 and V is TRBV5-6; the match to TRBD2 covers 8 bases. The CDR3 has 15 residues. Per germline, CDR1 SGHDT and CDR2 YYEEEE. The trim removed 3 bases at V and 5 bases at J, leaving 9 bases unmatched. Here the CDR3 reads CASSSQHGREETQYF. CDR3 coding DNA: TGTGCCAGCAGCTCCCAGCACGGGAGGGAGGAGACCCAGTACTTC.